This TCR beta chain was recorded in a study of graft-versus-host responses after intestinal transplantation. Study context: The whole recipient group had anti-thymocyte globulin induction followed by tacrolimus and steroids for around 3 years. Study-wide results and caveats: GvH clones detected in recipient marrow included some appearing first in ileum or blood. Early HvG declines after transplant were associated with peak circulating GvH clone levels.

Note on this clone: No antigen is known for it.

V dropped 6 bases and J dropped 6 bases, with 12 bases sitting between them. Germline CDR1 and CDR2: MNHNS and SASEGT. CDR3 length: 13 amino acids. Only in-frame clones appear in the TCRdb table, and some are missing; sequencing was by immunoSEQ multiplex PCR. The sample has approximately 85,000 clones, around 93% seen once; the top ten hold about 1.1%. This sequence originates from a human donor who was the organ donor for an intestinal transplant. The specimen comprised unstimulated CD8+ T cells sorted from spleen or lymph node cells, sampled before transplant. V usage is TRBV6-1 and J usage is TRBJ2-1, with D tentatively TRBD2 (6 bases). The CDR3 loop is CASREGGANEQFF. In DNA form, the CDR3 reads TGTGCCAGCAGGGAGGGCGGGGCCAATGAGCAGTTCTTC.